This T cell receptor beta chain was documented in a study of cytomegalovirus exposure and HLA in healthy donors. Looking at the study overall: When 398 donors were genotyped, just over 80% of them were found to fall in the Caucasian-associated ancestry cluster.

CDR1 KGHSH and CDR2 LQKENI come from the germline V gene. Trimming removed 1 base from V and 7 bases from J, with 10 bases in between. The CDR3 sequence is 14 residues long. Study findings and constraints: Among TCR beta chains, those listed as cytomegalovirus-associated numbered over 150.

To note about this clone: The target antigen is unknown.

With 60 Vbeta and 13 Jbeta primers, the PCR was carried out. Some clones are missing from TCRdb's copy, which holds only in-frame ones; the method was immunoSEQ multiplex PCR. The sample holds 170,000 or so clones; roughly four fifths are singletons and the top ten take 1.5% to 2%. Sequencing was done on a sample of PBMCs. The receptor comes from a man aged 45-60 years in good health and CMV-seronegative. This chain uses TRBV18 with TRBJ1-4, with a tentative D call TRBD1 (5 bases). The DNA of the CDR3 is TGTGCCAGCTCACCACAGGGTAGGGGTGAAAAACTGTTTTTT. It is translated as CASSPQGRGEKLFF.